Below are 5 T cell receptor beta chains sequenced from a single sample in a study of graft-versus-host responses after intestinal transplantation. Only in-frame clones appear in the TCRdb table, and some are missing; sequencing was by immunoSEQ multiplex PCR. The sample consists of about 25,000 clones, approximately 93% of them appearing once. Material: PBMCs, obtained 18 days after transplant. Every receptor here comes from a human patient who received an intestinal transplant, so some T cells may come from the graft donor.

V is TRBV7-8 and J is TRBJ1-1, with a possible D match to TRBD1 (5 bases). The CDR3 has 13 amino acids. The ends were cut back, 1 base at V and 4 bases at J, with 7 bases in the middle. Germline V CDR1 and CDR2: SGHVS, FQNEAQ. The CDR3 nucleotides read TGTGCCAGCAGCTTAGGAGGGGTCACTGAAGCTTTCTTT. Protein sequence: CASSLGGVTEAFF.

The chain joins TRBV5-6 to TRBJ2-7; the D gene is possibly TRBD2 (6 bases). Trimming pared 4 bases from V and 7 bases from J, leaving 12 bases between. The CDR3 is made up of 12 amino acids. CDR1 is SGHDT and CDR2 is YYEEEE in the germline V gene. CDR3 region: CASSPRGGEQYF. CDR3 bases: TGTGCCAGCAGCCCACGCGGAGGGGAGCAGTACTTC. The full variable domain, its missing parts supplied by reference TRBV5-6 and TRBJ2-7, is DAGVTQSPTHLIKTRGQQVTLRCSPKSGHDTVSWYQQALGQGPQFIFQYYEEEERQRGNFPDRFSGHQFPNYSSELNVNALLLGDSALYLCASSPRGGEQYFGPGTRLTVT.

V and J are TRBV16 and TRBJ2-7; D is perhaps TRBD2 (5 bases). The CDR3 has 13 amino acids. Germline V gene lookup returns CDR1 KGHSY and CDR2 FQNENV. Trimming left V 1 base short and J 3 bases short, with 7 bases between. The CDR3: CASSQYSGYEQYF. The CDR3 DNA follows: TGTGCCAGCAGCCAATACAGCGGCTACGAGCAGTACTTC.

This clone was counted a few times. This sequence joins TRBV18 and TRBJ1-2; D remains unclear. Looked up from germline, CDR1 is KGHSH and CDR2 is LQKENI. The V and J ends lost 3 bases and 7 bases respectively, with 6 bases between them. This CDR3 is built from 11 residues. In nucleotides, the CDR3 is TGTGCCAGCTCACCTCTGGTTGGCTACACCTTC. Its translation: CASSPLVGYTF.

The chain links TRBV15 to TRBJ1-2, with D possibly matching TRBD1 (6 bases). The CDR3 is 15 amino acids. Trimming shortened V by 1 base and J by 3 bases, and 12 bases separated the two germline ends. Germline V gives CDR1 LNHNV, CDR2 YYDKDF (reference sequence). In DNA form, the CDR3 reads TGTGCCACCAGCAGAGTCCTGACAGGAGACTATGGCTACACCTTC. Residues: CATSRVLTGDYGYTF.